The text below deals with one T cell receptor (beta chain). The antigen is unknown. The data stem from a study of cytomegalovirus exposure and HLA in healthy donors. Study-level points and caveats: Other equally common chains were less clonally expanded than HLA-associated TCR beta chains, a later analysis showed. Earlier analysis looked at TCR beta V segments, and most were productive about 87% or about 30% of the time.

Primers included in the PCR were 60 Vbeta and 13 Jbeta primers. The method was immunoSEQ multiplex PCR; TCRdb's version includes in-frame clones alone and lacks a portion of them. The sample yields some 120,000 clones, over 60% seen once. The CDR3 has 18 residues. Per germline, CDR1 SGHDT and CDR2 YYEEEE. The sequencing sample was made of PBMCs. V gene TRBV5-6 combines with J gene TRBJ2-5; D perhaps matches TRBD1 (5 bases). The assigned J gene may be wrong: the sequence end matches TRBJ2-7 better. The TCR sequence derives from a man younger than 35 in good health and CMV-seronegative. In DNA form, the CDR3 reads TGTGCCAGCAGCTCTAGAGGCAGGGTATCACAACTCACCTACGAGCAGTACTTC. Its protein is CASSSRGRVSQLTYEQYF.